This TCR beta chain comes out of a study of CD8 T cells in ankylosing spondylitis. This clonotype was observed a handful of times. The antigen remains unidentified. Overall study findings and caveats: Blood of patients with ankylosing spondylitis appeared to be characterized by a TCR beta motif of eight highly homologous variants. In synovial fluid and blood from reactive arthritis, some motif variants were previously reported.

A single record per CDR3 protein comes from TCRdb applying MiXCR to the 5' RACE reads. The sample has 470,000 or so distinct CDR3 sequences, more than 25% seen once; the top ten hold under 0.9%. CDR3 size: 15 residues. V lost 4 bases to trimming and J lost 0 bases; unmatched junction nucleotides: 3. CDR1 is MNHEY, CDR2 SMNVEV, per germline (reference sequence). The receptor was isolated from a male donor with ankylosing spondylitis. The sequencing input was blood, either unsorted or a sorted T cell fraction (not recorded which). J is TRBJ1-5 and V is TRBV27; 7 bases map to TRBD1. DNA of the CDR3: TGTGCCAGCAGTTCGGGACAGCTTAGCAATCAGCCCCAGCATTTT. Encoded protein: CASSSGQLSNQPQHF.